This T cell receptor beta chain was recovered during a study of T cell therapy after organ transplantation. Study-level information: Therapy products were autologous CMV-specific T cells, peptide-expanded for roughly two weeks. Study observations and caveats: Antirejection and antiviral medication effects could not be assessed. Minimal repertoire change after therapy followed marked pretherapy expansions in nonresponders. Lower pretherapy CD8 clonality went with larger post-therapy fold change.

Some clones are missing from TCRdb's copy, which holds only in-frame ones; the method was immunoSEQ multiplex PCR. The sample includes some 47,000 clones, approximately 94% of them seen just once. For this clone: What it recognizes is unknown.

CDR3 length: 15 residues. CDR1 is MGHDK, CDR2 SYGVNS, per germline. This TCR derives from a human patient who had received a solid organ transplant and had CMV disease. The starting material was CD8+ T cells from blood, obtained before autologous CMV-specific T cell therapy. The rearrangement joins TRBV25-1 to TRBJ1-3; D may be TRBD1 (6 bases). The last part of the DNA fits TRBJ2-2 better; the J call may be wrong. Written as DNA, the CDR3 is TGTGCCAGCAGCGCCCGGGCAGGGGTGACCGGGGAGCTGTTTTTT. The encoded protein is CASSARAGVTGELFF.